This T cell receptor (beta chain) was sequenced for a study of vaccination and CD4 T cells after COVID-19. Sequencing of the DNA from cultured CD4+ T cells was carried out with the Oncomine TCR Beta short-read assay. Genomic DNA extraction was carried out from cultured CD4+ T cells. TCRdb processed the PCR reads anew with MiXCR; each CDR3 protein has one entry. The data contain roughly 14,000 distinct CDR3 sequences, under 25% of them singletons. Noted treatment: approximately 9-day PBMC culture with coronavirus spike peptide pools or control peptides (ViraFEST assay). This clonotype was found once. Its target is unknown. The sequencing sample was made of cultured CD4+ T cells from blood. The TCR was taken from a human donor with COVID-19.

The CDR3 sequence is CASSPSEGGAGYTF. The CDR3 DNA follows: TGTGCCAGCTCACCATCCGAGGGTGGAGCTGGCTACACCTTC. V and J are TRBV18 and TRBJ1-2; D not resolved. The CDR3 runs to 14 residues. V lost 2 bases to trimming and J lost 7 bases, with 14 bases between them. The V gene's germline CDR1 is KGHSH and CDR2 LQKENI.